A selection of T cell receptor beta chains follows, all from one sample in a study of T cell responses to AZD1222 COVID-19 vaccine. Assay: immunoSEQ multiplex PCR; the TCRdb copy retains only in-frame clones and omits some. The data hold 250,000 or so clones, with over 85% observed a single time. The starting material was peripheral blood, obtained on day 0 of AZD1222 vaccination. These receptors were collected from an adult in good health. Each CDR3 is given with its conserved first and last residue. Each record gives: J gene, clone size, V gene, D gene, CDR3 DNA, CDR3 protein. The D gene is left open where the match is weak. Expanded clones are given a class, and other clones once, few, many or no size at all.

TRBJ2-7	NA	TRBV19	TRBD1	TGTGCCAGTAGTCAACAGGGACAGGGGGTCCACGAGCAGTACTTC	CASSQQGQGVHEQYF
TRBJ2-5	NA	TRBV21-1	NA	TGTGCCAGCCTAAAGGGGCAACAAGAGACCCAGTACTTC	CASLKGQQETQYF
TRBJ2-6	NA	TRBV5-1	NA	TGCGCCAGCAGCTCGTCCCGCTCTGGGGCCAACGTCCTGACTTTC	CASSSSRSGANVLTF
TRBJ1-1	NA	TRBV2	NA	TGTGCCAGCAGTCAGGAGAACACTGAAGCTTTCTTT	CASSQENTEAFF
TRBJ2-5	NA	TRBV20-1	TRBD1	TGCAGTGCTAGTGGGTTGAGGGCAGGGGGTTCGGAGACCCAGTACTTC	CSASGLRAGGSETQYF
TRBJ2-1	NA	TRBV27	TRBD1	TGTGCCAGCACCGGGACAGGAGTAGGGTACAATGAGCAGTTCTTC	CASTGTGVGYNEQFF
TRBJ1-2	once	TRBV6-5	NA	TGTGCCAGCAGTTACTCTGAAGGGGGTGGCTACACCTTC	CASSYSEGGGYTF
TRBJ2-2	NA	TRBV11-3	NA	TGTGCCAGCAGCTTAGGGGTTACTGACACCGGGGAGCTGTTTTTT	CASSLGVTDTGELFF
TRBJ2-1	once	TRBV25-1	TRBD2	TGTGCCAGCAGTGTGGGCGGGGGGAACAATGAGCAGTTCTTC	CASSVGGGNNEQFF
TRBJ1-2	NA	TRBV10-3	NA	TGTGCCATCAGTGAGCAAAACTATGGCTACACCTTC	CAISEQNYGYTF
TRBJ2-5	NA	TRBV30	NA	TGTGCCTGGAGTGTTGTAGGTACTAGGGGCGAGACCCAGTACTTC	CAWSVVGTRGETQYF
TRBJ2-7	once	TRBV7-8	TRBD2	TGTGCCAGCAGCTTAGGAACTAGCGCGCCCTACGAGCAGTACTTC	CASSLGTSAPYEQYF
TRBJ1-4	NA	TRBV18	NA	TGTGCCAGCTCACCCCGGCAGGGAGGCAATGAAAAACTGTTTTTT	CASSPRQGGNEKLFF
TRBJ2-7	NA	TRBV7-2	NA	TGTGCCAGCAGCTTAACAGGACCCTACGAGCAGTACTTC	CASSLTGPYEQYF
TRBJ2-7	NA	TRBV15	NA	TGTGCCACCAGCAGAGAAGGTGGGACTTACGAGCAGTACTTC	CATSREGGTYEQYF
TRBJ1-2	NA	TRBV7-9	TRBD1	TGTGCCAGCAGCTCAGGACAGGCTTCCGCAAAACTTGGCGGCTACACCTTC	CASSSGQASAKLGGYTF
TRBJ2-3	NA	TRBV19	NA	TGTGCCAGTAGTGGGCGGGATACGCAGTATTTT	CASSGRDTQYF
TRBJ1-5	NA	TRBV7-2	TRBD1	TGTGCCAGCAGCTTCGACAGGGGGCGAGATCAGCCCCAGCATTTT	CASSFDRGRDQPQHF
TRBJ1-6	once	TRBV11-2	NA	TGTGCCAGCAGCTTCAGGGACGGGACCTATAATTCACCCCTCCACTTT	CASSFRDGTYNSPLHF
TRBJ2-3	NA	TRBV5-5	NA	TGTGCCAGCAGCCCGGGATCAGGGGGGTTAGATACGCAGTATTTT	CASSPGSGGLDTQYF
TRBJ2-5	once	TRBV7-8	NA	TGTGCCAGCAGCTTAGCGGAGGGGGGGCCGATAGAGACCCAGTACTTC	CASSLAEGGPIETQYF
TRBJ1-2	NA	TRBV27	NA	TGTGCCAGCAGCCTGGGACCTCCGAGGGACTATGGCTACACCTTC	CASSLGPPRDYGYTF
TRBJ1-4	once	TRBV5-4	NA	TGTGCCAGCAGCTTGAGGATAGGAGGGGATAATGAAAAACTGTTTTTT	CASSLRIGGDNEKLFF
TRBJ2-1	NA	TRBV12-5	TRBD1	TGTGCTAGTGGTCCAGACAGGGGGCCGGAAGAGCAGTTCTTC	CASGPDRGPEEQFF
TRBJ2-7	NA	TRBV24-1	NA	TGTGCCACCAGTGATCCGGGTTCCCAAAAGCAGTACTTC	CATSDPGSQKQYF
TRBJ2-3	NA	TRBV11-3	NA	TGTGCCAGCAGCTTAGGGGCTAGCAGCACAGATACGCAGTATTTT	CASSLGASSTDTQYF
TRBJ2-3	NA	TRBV6-4	TRBD2	TGTGCCAGCAGTGAAGAGCGGGGGAGCACAGATACGCAGTATTTT	CASSEERGSTDTQYF
TRBJ2-7	NA	TRBV7-2	NA	TGTGCCAGCAGCCTTCAACAGGGGGGGGCCTACGAGCAGTACTTC	CASSLQQGGAYEQYF
TRBJ2-7	NA	TRBV6-1	NA	TGTGCCAGCAGTGAATATGACGGATCCTACGAGCAGTACTTC	CASSEYDGSYEQYF